This TCR beta chain was sequenced during a study of blood T cell repertoires in COVID-19. Across the study: In each case, the material was cDNA or gDNA derived from T cells, B-cell-depleted T cells, or PBMCs.

TCRdb's table, derived via immunoSEQ multiplex PCR, lists solely in-frame clones and lacks some. Altogether 350,000 to 400,000 clones are present, approximately 86% being singletons, with the ten largest covering 7% to 7.5%. The CDR3 spans 14 residues. V was clipped by 8 bases and J by 1 base; unmatched bases: 7. The germline CDR1 and CDR2 sequences are SGHTA and FQGNSA. The clonotype was recovered from a woman aged 60-70 years with COVID-19, enrolled during active disease. This sequence joins TRBV7-2 and TRBJ2-7; 8 bases align to TRBD2. What was sequenced was peripheral blood. CDR3 nucleotides: TGTGCCAGCTGCCTTGCGGGGGGTTCCTACGAGCAGTACTTC. Its protein product is CASCLAGGSYEQYF.